The entry below gives a single TCR beta chain sequence along with its context. Its antigen is not identified. The sample originates from a study of CD4 T cells in relation to SARS-CoV-2 and coronaviruses. Trimming left V 2 bases short and J 3 bases short, with 14 bases between. Germline V gives CDR1 SNHLY, CDR2 FYNNEI. The CDR3 is made up of 16 amino acids. Clones were sequenced by immunoSEQ multiplex PCR, and TCRdb holds only the in-frame ones, with some missing. This sample yields around 32,000 clones, of which about 80% are seen a single time; about 15% belongs to the top ten. Unexposed donor CD4+ T cells date from about 2011-2019, before the COVID-19 pandemic. Isolation of CD4+ T cells took place after nine to ten days in culture.

Sequenced material: CD4+ T cells from PBMCs, cultured in vitro. The chain combines TRBV2 with TRBJ2-4; D may correspond to TRBD1 or TRBD2 (5 bases each). This clonotype originated in a human donor in good health. In nucleotides, the CDR3 is TGTGCCAGCAGTGAAATGGGACCAACGGTCAAAAACATTCAGTACTTC. It encodes CASSEMGPTVKNIQYF.